Presented here are 12 T cell receptor beta chains from one specimen sequenced in a study of cytomegalovirus exposure and HLA in healthy donors (dated by TCRdb to about 2017). Library creation used the immunoSEQ multiplex PCR assay. Imported from immuneACCESS, the table was reduced by TCRdb to in-frame sequences with V and J called. These copies leave out some clones; in studies compared against another copy, an unresolved V gene accounts for under half, and the cause of the remainder is not known. This sample comprises under 250,000 clones, around 90% of them detected only once. About 2% of the sample comes from the top ten. The sequencing input was PBMCs. The receptors were gathered from a woman aged 18-29 years in good health and CMV-seropositive.

This clone has only one observation. The chain links TRBV6-1 to TRBJ2-6, with D possibly being TRBD1 (5 bases). V lost 6 bases, J lost 0 bases, and 9 bases lay in between. The CDR3 contains 15 residues. Germline-derived CDR1 and CDR2 are MNHNS and SASEGT. Here the CDR3 DNA reads TGTGCCAGCAGGCTCAGGGACTCTGGGGCCAACGTCCTGACTTTC. Amino acids: CASRLRDSGANVLTF.

This chain joins TRBV9 and TRBJ1-3; 7 nucleotides line up with TRBD1. This CDR3 contains 16 residues. J gave up 2 bases and V 3 bases, and 8 bases lay outside the gene matches. Looked up from germline, CDR1 is SGDLS and CDR2 is YYNGEE. The CDR3 loop reads CASSAQGRGTGNTIYF. The CDR3 DNA reads as TGTGCCAGCAGCGCACAGGGGAGAGGCACTGGAAACACCATATATTTT.

V usage is TRBV5-1 and J usage is TRBJ2-5, with 15 positions matching TRBD2. CDR1 is SGHRS, CDR2 YFSETQ, per germline. The V gene end was trimmed by 4 bases and the J gene end by 4 bases; junction bases not matched to a gene: 5. There are 16 residues in the CDR3. DNA of the CDR3: TGCGCCAGCAGCCTTGGACTAGCGGGAGGGATAGAGACCCAGTACTTC. Translating gives CASSLGLAGGIETQYF.

This chain uses TRBV7-9 with TRBJ2-7, with no clear D. V was shortened by 0 bases and J by 2 bases, with 11 bases between the two germline ends. This CDR3 spans 15 amino acids. Germline CDR1 SEHNR, CDR2 FQNEAQ (reference sequence). As DNA, the CDR3 is TGTGCCAGCAGCTTAGCACCGGTCACCACCTACGAGCAGTACTTC. The encoded protein is CASSLAPVTTYEQYF. Full variable domain (missing parts from reference TRBV7-9 and TRBJ2-7): DTGVSQNPRHKITKRGQNVTFRCDPISEHNRLYWYRQTLGQGPEFLTYFQNEAQLEKSRLLSDRFSAERPKGSFSTLEIQRTEQGDSAMYLCASSLAPVTTYEQYFGPGTRLTVT.

V and J are TRBV7-9 and TRBJ1-5; D uncertain. This CDR3 has 13 amino acids. V lost 4 bases, J lost 2 bases, and 6 bases lay in between. Germline V gene lookup returns CDR1 SEHNR and CDR2 FQNEAQ (reference sequence). CDR3 in DNA: TGTGCCAGCAGCTCTGGAGGCAATCAGCCCCAGCATTTT. Translating it yields CASSSGGNQPQHF.

This clone has a single count. This sequence joins TRBV9 and TRBJ2-3; TRBD2 is a possible D gene (6 bases). This CDR3 contains 16 residues. Germline assignment: CDR1 SGDLS and CDR2 YYNGEE. Trimming took off 7 bases at V and 2 bases at J, with 20 bases between the two ends. The CDR3 DNA reads as TGTGCCAGCGGGCCGTCCACTAGCAGAGCCACAGATACGCAGTATTTT. Protein product: CASGPSTSRATDTQYF.

The V gene is TRBV28, the J gene TRBJ2-7; TRBD2 might be the D (6 bases). V was pared by 8 bases and J by 3 bases, with 29 bases between. The CDR3 has 18 amino acids. Germline CDR1 reads MDHEN; CDR2 reads SYDVKM. DNA for the CDR3: TGTGCCAGCCAAATGGGGGGTTGGGGGATTAAACGGAACTACGAGCAGTACTTC. Its translation: CASQMGGWGIKRNYEQYF.

V usage is TRBV27 and J usage is TRBJ2-2, with 16 bases that match TRBD2. Germline CDR1 and CDR2: MNHEY and SMNVEV (reference sequence). V lost 7 bases to trimming and J lost 5 bases; unmatched junction nucleotides: 7. The CDR3 consists of 17 residues. The CDR3 DNA reads as TGTGCCAGCAAGGGGACTAGCGGGAGGGCCGGGACCGGGGAGCTGTTTTTT. Its translation is CASKGTSGRAGTGELFF.

V usage is TRBV28 and J usage is TRBJ1-2, with 12 bases aligning to TRBD1. The CDR3 spans 15 residues. After removal of 4 bases from V and 7 bases from J, the junction contained 7 bases not matched to a gene. The germline gives CDR1 MDHEN, CDR2 SYDVKM. The CDR3 reads CASSSRDRGRFGYTF. The CDR3, as DNA: TGTGCCAGCAGTTCCCGGGACAGGGGGCGGTTTGGCTACACCTTC.

The chain's CDR3 is CASSLGFGTELYGYTF. The CDR3 DNA reads TGTGCCAGCAGCTTAGGGTTCGGGACAGAACTCTATGGCTACACCTTC. The J gene is TRBJ1-2, the V gene TRBV11-2; 7 bases are a match to TRBD1. V dropped 1 base and J dropped 4; count of bases not matched to a gene: 9. The CDR3 sequence is 16 residues long. Germline CDR1 is SGHAT and CDR2 is FQNNGV.

The chain employs TRBV9 and TRBJ1-2; D gene uncertain. CDR3 length equals 15 residues. Between the trimmed V and J ends, which lost 0 bases and 0 bases, there was a span of 9 bases. Germline-derived CDR1 and CDR2 are SGDLS and YYNGEE. CDR3 DNA sequence: TGTGCCAGCAGCGTAGAAGACAACTCTAACTATGGCTACACCTTC. Translation gives CASSVEDNSNYGYTF. The variable domain in full, with the rest retrieved from reference TRBV9 and TRBJ1-2, is DSGVTQTPKHLITATGQRVTLRCSPRSGDLSVYWYQQSLDQGLQFLIQYYNGEERAKGNILERFSAQQFPDLHSELNLSSLELGDSALYFCASSVEDNSNYGYTFGSGTRLTVV.

The chain is built from TRBV4-1 and TRBJ1-1; tentatively, D is TRBD1 (6 bases). CDR1 MGHRA and CDR2 YSYEKL come from the germline V gene. V was clipped by 2 bases and J by 0 bases, with 13 bases between them. The length of the CDR3 is 16 residues. The CDR3 nucleotides are TGCGCCAGCAGCCAAAACAGGGTGGGCGTGAACACTGAAGCTTTCTTT. Translated: CASSQNRVGVNTEAFF.